Included here is one TCR beta chain sequence, with context. Its antigen is not known. The data were taken from a study of radiation and T cells in renal cell carcinoma. Study-level findings and limits: Pretreatment tumor biopsies were lacking, so baseline clonotypes are unknown.

Time point given: baseline pretreatment blood. Regarding treatment: 15 Gy SBRT to primary tumor, nephrectomy 4 weeks later. The tumor was a clear cell renal cell carcinoma. Germline values: CDR1 SGHNT, CDR2 YENEEA. The CDR3 loop spans 13 amino acids. V shed 3 bases and J shed 4 bases, with 8 bases lying between them. Using immunoSEQ multiplex PCR, the repertoire was profiled, and TCRdb retains in-frame clones only, with some absent. Of about 140,000 clones in the sample, roughly 85% are singletons; the top ten hold approximately 22%. The chain joins TRBV11-3 to TRBJ2-3; D is unresolved. The origin of this receptor is a woman between 45 and 65 years old with renal cell carcinoma. The source was blood, collected from a patient whose treatment included radiotherapy and nephrectomy. The CDR3 loop is CASSFSTADTQYF. CDR3 DNA sequence: TGTGCCAGCAGCTTCTCAACCGCAGATACGCAGTATTTT.